A single sample is the source of the 27 T cell receptor beta chains below, sequenced in a study of T-cell reconstitution after alpha-beta-depleted transplantation in children. Unique molecular identifiers featured in how the TCRbeta library was prepared. TCRdb reprocessed the PCR reads with MiXCR, giving one entry per CDR3 protein. In the table there are 550,000 to 800,000 distinct CDR3 sequences, 13% of which are singletons. The sample in question was PBMCs, obtained before TCRalphabeta/CD19-depleted stem cell transplant. All receptors come from a girl aged 2 to 9 with congenital amegakaryocytic thrombocytopenia, due to receive a stem cell transplant.

This chain's CDR3 is CASSLGTGFIYEQYF. The CDR3 DNA reads as TGTGCCAGCAGCCTCGGGACAGGGTTTATCTACGAGCAGTACTTC. V gene TRBV7-8 combines with J gene TRBJ2-7, with 9 bases fitting TRBD1. Germline CDR1 is SGHVS and CDR2 is FQNEAQ. V dropped 5 bases and J dropped 3; count of bases not matched to a gene: 8. The CDR3 is made up of 15 amino acids.

On this clonotype itself: At one end the junction does not follow the germline gene, possibly because of a read error. The chain joins TRBV27 to TRBJ2-7, with no clear D. CDR3 length equals 14 residues. Per germline, CDR1 MNHEY and CDR2 SMNVEV (reference sequence). DNA for the CDR3: TGTGCCAGCAGTTACCGACTGGGTCCCTACCAGCAGTACTTC. Translation: CASSYRLGPYQQYF.

The table lists this clonotype with a few counts. The chain links TRBV18 to TRBJ2-1; possible D gene TRBD2, 6 bases. The CDR3 is made up of 13 amino acids. Germline CDR1 and CDR2: KGHSH and LQKENI. Trimming left V 4 bases short and J 8 bases short, with 12 bases between. CDR3: CASSLIRDYEQFF. Here the CDR3 DNA reads TGTGCCAGCTCACTGATCCGGGACTATGAGCAGTTCTTC.

This clonotype was recorded a few times. The J gene is TRBJ2-1, the V gene TRBV7-3; TRBD2 matches 13 bases. Germline trimming cut 5 bases from V and 1 base from J; bases unmatched to any gene: 8. Germline assignment: CDR1 SGHTA and CDR2 FQGTGA. The CDR3 sequence is 18 residues long. Here the CDR3 reads CASSQLGLAGPSYNEQFF. In DNA form, the CDR3 reads TGTGCCAGCAGCCAACTGGGACTAGCGGGGCCATCCTACAATGAGCAGTTCTTC.

Many counts were recorded for this clonotype. The chain has TRBV12-3 or TRBV12-4 and TRBJ2-7; no firm D call. The CDR3 contains 13 residues. With 6 bases removed from V and 6 bases from J, the gap between germline ends came to 15 bases. Here the CDR3 DNA reads TGTGCCAGCAGCTACATTTCGGGTCGCGAGCAGTACTTC. It is translated as CASSYISGREQYF.

The V call is TRBV5-6, the J call TRBJ2-7; 8 bases line up with TRBD1. The CDR3 length is 17 residues. The trim removed 4 bases at V and 5 bases at J, leaving 17 bases unmatched. Germline assignment: CDR1 SGHDT and CDR2 YYEEEE. The CDR3 bases are TGTGCCAGCAGCCTCACCGACTGGACAGGGAGTTACCACGAGCAGTACTTC. Protein: CASSLTDWTGSYHEQYF.

The rearrangement joins TRBV12-3 or TRBV12-4 to TRBJ1-1; D remains ambiguous. The CDR3 has 14 residues. V was pared by 3 bases and J by 8 bases, with 16 bases between. CDR3 coding DNA: TGTGCCAGCAGTTTCGATACAGCGATATCGGAAGCTTTCTTT. Protein product: CASSFDTAISEAFF.

This clonotype was picked up many times. This chain joins TRBV12-3 or TRBV12-4 and TRBJ1-1, with 7 bases identical to TRBD1. There are 14 residues in the CDR3. J lost 4 bases, V lost 3 bases, and 5 bases had no gene match. The CDR3 sequence is CASSFNEGATEAFF. The CDR3 coding sequence is TGTGCCAGCAGTTTCAATGAGGGGGCCACTGAAGCTTTCTTT.

This clonotype was recorded at least ten times. This sequence joins TRBV25-1 and TRBJ1-3; 12 positions agree with TRBD1. From germline, CDR1 is MGHDK and CDR2 SYGVNS. The CDR3 consists of 19 residues. Trimming removed 3 bases from V and 1 base from J; junction bases left unmatched: 10. The CDR3 DNA reads as TGTGCCAGCAGTGAGCACACCGGGACAGGGGGCTGGTCTGGAAACACCATATATTTT. Translation gives CASSEHTGTGGWSGNTIYF.

There are a few counts of this clonotype. This chain uses TRBV2 with TRBJ2-2; D possibly uses TRBD1 or TRBD2 (5 bases each). The V end lost 10 bases, the J end lost 6 bases, and 12 bases lay between the germline ends. Germline values: CDR1 SNHLY, CDR2 FYNNEI. This CDR3 comprises 12 residues. This CDR3 is CAILRGPGELFF. The CDR3, as DNA: TGTGCCATTCTCCGGGGCCCCGGGGAGCTGTTTTTT. Variable domain in full (rest from reference TRBV2 and TRBJ2-2): EPEVTQTPSHQVTQMGQEVILRCVPISNHLYFYWYRQILGQKVEFLVSFYNNEISEKSEIFDDQFSVERPDGSNFTLKIRSTKLEDSAMYFCAILRGPGELFFGEGSRLTVL.

This clonotype was seen more than once but under ten times. J is TRBJ2-1 and V is TRBV4-1; 7 bases line up with TRBD2. The length of the CDR3 is 15 residues. Unmatched junction bases numbered 5, after V lost 6 bases and J lost 0 bases. Per germline, CDR1 MGHRA and CDR2 YSYEKL. The CDR3 sequence: CASSHPSGSYNEQFF. CDR3 nucleotides: TGCGCCAGCAGTCACCCTAGCGGCTCCTACAATGAGCAGTTCTTC.

J is TRBJ1-1 and V is TRBV5-1, with D unclear. The CDR3 spans 13 residues. Trimming took 0 bases from V and 11 from J, leaving 14 bases between them. Germline V gene lookup returns CDR1 SGHRS and CDR2 YFSETQ. Here the CDR3 reads CASSLDTGWVAFF. CDR3 nucleotide sequence: TGCGCCAGCAGCTTGGATACCGGTTGGGTTGCTTTCTTT.

This clonotype showed up many times. The CDR3 nucleotides are TGTGCCATCAGCCCCGGGGGGCGCGACACTGAAGCTTTCTTT. It yields the protein CAISPGGRDTEAFF. The V gene is TRBV10-3, the J gene TRBJ1-1, with D maybe TRBD1 (6 bases). The germline V gene encodes CDR1 ENHRY and CDR2 SYGVKD. The CDR3 contains 14 residues. V dropped 6 bases and J dropped 3 bases, with 14 bases sitting between them.

This clonotype was counted ten times or more. This sequence joins TRBV6-2 or TRBV6-3 and TRBJ2-1, with TRBD1 matching over 8 bases. The V gene end was trimmed by 8 bases and the J gene end by 7 bases; junction bases not matched to a gene: 7. Germline V gene data show CDR1 as MNHEY and CDR2 as SVGEGT. CDR3 size: 13 residues. The DNA of the CDR3 is TGTGCCAGCGGGAGGACAGGGACGAATGAGCAGTTCTTC. Translated, it gives CASGRTGTNEQFF.

The sample holds many counts of this clonotype. The CDR3 loop is CSASETGIGIQYF. In DNA, the CDR3 is TGCAGTGCTAGCGAAACAGGGATAGGCATTCAGTACTTC. V is TRBV20-1 and J is TRBJ2-4; D possibly corresponds to TRBD1 (6 bases). From germline, CDR1 is DFQATT and CDR2 SNEGSKA (reference sequence). The V end lost 3 bases, the J end lost 9 bases, and 15 bases lay between the germline ends. This CDR3 has 13 residues.

In this sample, this clonotype turned up a few times. The rearrangement joins TRBV11-1 to TRBJ2-3; either TRBD1 or TRBD2 may supply D (5 bases each). The CDR3 length is 19 residues. Germline lookup yields CDR1 SGHAT and CDR2 FQDESV (reference sequence). V lost 5 bases and J lost 4, with 28 bases in between. This CDR3 is CASSPNQPWGSSPPDTQYF. Written as DNA, the CDR3 is TGTGCCAGCAGCCCCAACCAGCCCTGGGGGTCATCTCCACCAGATACGCAGTATTTT.

The gene calls are TRBV12-3 or TRBV12-4 and TRBJ2-1; 7 positions agree with TRBD1. This CDR3 region has 14 residues. The V and J ends lost 5 bases and 7 bases, in that order; junction bases with no gene match: 8. The CDR3 region has the DNA TGTGCCAGCAGTATCGGGACAGCCACTAATGAGCAGTTCTTC. Its protein is CASSIGTATNEQFF.

This clonotype was recorded at least ten times. This chain uses TRBV27 with TRBJ2-7; no firm D call. CDR3 length equals 11 residues. Germline CDR1 is MNHEY and CDR2 is SMNVEV (reference sequence). Trimming left V 7 bases short and J 2 bases short, with 6 bases between. The CDR3 DNA is TGTGCCAGCACCCAAACCTACGAGCAGTACTTC. Amino acids: CASTQTYEQYF.

This clonotype was recorded a few times. This chain connects TRBV4-1 to TRBJ2-1, with 7 bases that match TRBD2. This CDR3 has 16 amino acids. From germline, CDR1 is MGHRA and CDR2 YSYEKL. The junction had 17 bases not matched to a gene; V was cut back by 6 bases and J by 9 bases. The DNA for the CDR3 is TGCGCCAGCAGTCCTAGTGGGAGGGCCCCCACGGGTGAGCAGTTCTTC. This encodes CASSPSGRAPTGEQFF.

A few counts support this clonotype. The rearrangement links TRBV5-1 to TRBJ2-7; maybe TRBD1 (5 bases). The CDR3 runs 15 residues. The V end lost 1 base, the J end lost 6 bases, and 17 bases lay between the germline ends. Per germline, CDR1 SGHRS and CDR2 YFSETQ. In DNA form, the CDR3 reads TGCGCCAGCAGCTTGATGGATACAGGTCCCTCCGAGCAGTACTTC. This sequence encodes CASSLMDTGPSEQYF.

This clonotype was seen repeatedly, ten times or more. The CDR3 coding sequence is TGTGCCAGCATGGGGGACAATGAGCAGTTCTTC. Encoded protein: CASMGDNEQFF. The rearrangement joins TRBV12-3 or TRBV12-4 to TRBJ2-1, with D perhaps assigned TRBD1 or TRBD2 (5 bases each). Trimming took 7 bases from V and 5 from J, leaving 6 bases between them. CDR3 length equals 11 residues.

This clonotype has a handful of counts. V and J are TRBV20-1 and TRBJ2-3; D remains ambiguous. The CDR3 length is 13 residues. Germline V gene sequence: CDR1 DFQATT, CDR2 SNEGSKA (reference sequence). Trimming cost V 0 bases and J 3 bases, with 7 bases left between them. In nucleotides, the CDR3 is TGCAGTGCTAGAGAGATCAATACAGATACGCAGTATTTT. This gives the protein CSAREINTDTQYF.

This clonotype was counted many times. V gene TRBV7-9 combines with J gene TRBJ1-5, with D perhaps TRBD1 (6 bases). Germline V CDR1 and CDR2: SEHNR, FQNEAQ (reference sequence). This CDR3 region has 16 residues. V was trimmed by 5 bases and J by 0 bases, leaving 14 bases between them. CDR3 amino acids: CASSISSGVSNQPQHF. The CDR3 DNA reads as TGTGCCAGCAGCATTTCATCAGGGGTTAGCAATCAGCCCCAGCATTTT. The whole variable domain, remainder taken from reference TRBV7-9 and TRBJ1-5, is DTGVSQNPRHKITKRGQNVTFRCDPISEHNRLYWYRQTLGQGPEFLTYFQNEAQLEKSRLLSDRFSAERPKGSFSTLEIQRTEQGDSAMYLCASSISSGVSNQPQHFGDGTRLSIL.

This clonotype was found a few times. The chain recombines TRBV7-9 with TRBJ2-4; D is unclear. The CDR3 extends over 11 amino acids. The germline V and J ends were trimmed by 5 bases and 12 bases, with 11 bases remaining between them. Per germline, CDR1 SEHNR and CDR2 FQNEAQ (reference sequence). The CDR3 bases are TGTGCCAGCAGCCCTGGTTTGCATCAGTACTTC. Amino acid sequence: CASSPGLHQYF. Combining the CDR3 with reference TRBV7-9 and TRBJ2-4 gives the whole variable domain DTGVSQNPRHKITKRGQNVTFRCDPISEHNRLYWYRQTLGQGPEFLTYFQNEAQLEKSRLLSDRFSAERPKGSFSTLEIQRTEQGDSAMYLCASSPGLHQYFGAGTRLSVL.

This clonotype was observed many times. This chain joins TRBV20-1 and TRBJ2-1; D unresolved. The V gene lost 0 bases and the J gene lost 5 bases, with 11 bases spanning the gap. Germline-derived CDR1 and CDR2 are DFQATT and SNEGSKA (reference sequence). The CDR3 has 14 amino acids. The CDR3 bases are TGCAGTGCTAGAGATTTCCCGATCCACAATGAGCAGTTCTTC. Residues: CSARDFPIHNEQFF.

This rearrangement joins TRBV12-3 or TRBV12-4 to TRBJ2-5; the match to TRBD1 covers 7 bases. The CDR3 runs to 13 residues. J was trimmed by 7 bases and V by 7 bases; bases with no gene match: 9. CDR3 loop: CASTGTEAGTQYF. The CDR3 nucleotides are TGTGCCAGCACCGGGACAGAGGCTGGGACCCAGTACTTC.

The sample holds many counts of this clonotype. This chain joins TRBV5-1 and TRBJ2-4; D is perhaps TRBD1 (5 bases). V dropped 5 bases and J dropped 8 bases, with 11 bases sitting between them. The CDR3 has 12 amino acids. Germline CDR1 reads SGHRS; CDR2 reads YFSETQ. CDR3 region: CASRPDSDIQYF. CDR3 bases: TGCGCCAGCAGACCAGACAGTGACATTCAGTACTTC.